The 20 T cell receptor beta chains below were found in one sample sequenced in a study of blood T cell repertoires in COVID-19 (TCRdb year 2020). The library was generated by the immunoSEQ multiplex PCR assay. In TCRdb, the immuneACCESS table is reduced to in-frame sequences with V and J assigned. These tables do not hold every clone; where another copy was compared, an unresolved V gene accounts for under half, and the others remain unexplained. Recorded for this sample are a few hundred thousand clones; 80% to 90% of them occurred a single time. Roughly 2.3% of the sample rests with the top ten. Material for sequencing was PBMCs or T cells enriched from blood (not recorded which). These receptors originate from a man between 25 and 39 years old who had recovered from COVID-19.

The V and J genes are TRBV15 and TRBJ2-1; TRBD2 is a possible D gene (6 bases). The length of the CDR3 is 13 residues. Germline V lookup: CDR1 LNHNV, CDR2 YYDKDF (reference sequence). With 3 bases removed from V and 8 bases from J, the gap between germline ends came to 11 bases. CDR3 in amino acids: CATSSGTSYEQFF. The CDR3 DNA reads as TGTGCCACCAGCAGTGGTACTAGCTATGAGCAGTTCTTC. Variable domain in full (rest from reference TRBV15 and TRBJ2-1): DAMVIQNPRYQVTQFGKPVTLSCSQTLNHNVMYWYQQKSSQAPKLLFHYYDKDFNNEADTPDNFQSRRPNTSFCFLDIRSPGLGDTAMYLCATSSGTSYEQFFGPGTRLTVL.

J is TRBJ1-2 and V is TRBV4-2, with 7 positions matching TRBD1. The CDR3 length is 16 residues. The germline V gene has CDR1 LGHNA and CDR2 YNFKEQ. The V segment lost 0 bases and the J segment 4 bases; nucleotides outside the gene matches: 8. DNA for the CDR3: TGTGCCAGCAGCCAAGATCGTGCAGGGACAGCCTATGGCTACACCTTC. Its protein is CASSQDRAGTAYGYTF.

The rearrangement joins TRBV7-2 to TRBJ2-5; 9 nucleotides match TRBD2. With 4 bases clipped from V and 5 bases from J, the junction kept 5 bases outside the gene matches. The CDR3 has 14 amino acids. From germline, CDR1 is SGHTA and CDR2 FQGNSA. The CDR3 protein is CASSWRLAGETQYF. DNA of the CDR3: TGTGCCAGCAGCTGGCGGCTAGCGGGGGAGACCCAGTACTTC.

The chain couples TRBV5-1 to TRBJ2-7, with 7 positions matching TRBD1. The CDR3 has 14 residues. After removal of 4 bases from V and 2 bases from J, the junction contained 6 bases not matched to a gene. The germline V gene encodes CDR1 SGHRS and CDR2 YFSETQ. CDR3 nucleotide sequence: TGCGCCAGCAGCACCGGGACAGCCGCCTACGAGCAGTACTTC. As protein: CASSTGTAAYEQYF. The whole variable domain, remainder taken from reference TRBV5-1 and TRBJ2-7, is KAGVTQTPRYLIKTRGQQVTLSCSPISGHRSVSWYQQTPGQGLQFLFEYFSETQRNKGNFPGRFSGRQFSNSRSEMNVSTLELGDSALYLCASSTGTAAYEQYFGPGTRLTVT.

The chain employs TRBV2 and TRBJ2-7; 7 positions agree with TRBD1. V lost 5 bases, J lost 3 bases, and 10 bases stayed unmatched. The CDR3 spans 15 residues. Germline V lookup: CDR1 SNHLY, CDR2 FYNNEI. The CDR3 region is CASSTQGQQDYEQYF. The CDR3 coding sequence is TGTGCCAGCAGTACACAGGGACAGCAGGACTACGAGCAGTACTTC.

Comment on this clone: Other nucleotide sequences in the sample specify the same CDR3. This chain links TRBV9 with TRBJ1-1, with 8 bases aligning to TRBD1. Germline lookup yields CDR1 SGDLS and CDR2 YYNGEE. V was clipped by 3 bases and J by 1 base; unmatched bases: 2. The CDR3 covers 14 residues. CDR3 coding DNA: TGTGCCAGCAGCGCAGGGACAGGGAACACTGAAGCTTTCTTT. This sequence encodes CASSAGTGNTEAFF.

V usage is TRBV4-2 and J usage is TRBJ2-5; D remains unclear. CDR1 is LGHNA and CDR2 is YNFKEQ in the germline V gene. This CDR3 spans 13 amino acids. V was trimmed by 2 bases and J by 4 bases, leaving 8 bases between them. Written as DNA, the CDR3 is TGTGCCAGCAGCCAAACTAAAGGAGAGACCCAGTACTTC. Its protein product is CASSQTKGETQYF.

Here the CDR3 DNA reads TGTGCCAGCTCACCGGCCGGTGGGGGGAGTGGAAACACCATATATTTT. Encoded protein: CASSPAGGGSGNTIYF. The V gene is TRBV18, the J gene TRBJ1-3; D perhaps matches TRBD1 (5 bases). This CDR3 spans 16 amino acids. The germline V gene encodes CDR1 KGHSH and CDR2 LQKENI. Trimming stripped 3 bases from V and 3 bases from J, with 15 bases between.

The chain recombines TRBV19 with TRBJ2-3; the D is unclear. V was pared by 3 bases and J by 2 bases, with 15 bases between. Germline V CDR1 and CDR2: LNHDA, SQIVND (reference sequence). CDR3 length: 16 amino acids. The CDR3 DNA follows: TGTGCCAGTAGTATCAGTGGTTGGTTGTCCACAGATACGCAGTATTTT. This sequence encodes CASSISGWLSTDTQYF.

The sample holds a few counts of this clone. V is TRBV4-2 and J is TRBJ1-5; D gene uncertain. The germline CDR1 and CDR2 sequences are LGHNA and YNFKEQ. CDR3 length equals 15 residues. V was shortened by 1 base and J by 2 bases, with 9 bases between the two germline ends. DNA for the CDR3: TGTGCCAGCAGCCAAGCCGTACGAGGCAATCAGCCCCAGCATTTT. The encoded protein is CASSQAVRGNQPQHF.

The sample holds a few counts of this clone. This chain links TRBV20-1 with TRBJ2-1; TRBD2 matches 9 bases. Germline assignment: CDR1 DFQATT and CDR2 SNEGSKA (reference sequence). J gave up 8 bases and V 3 bases, and 11 bases lay outside the gene matches. The length of the CDR3 is 15 residues. The CDR3 here is CSASALAGALYEQFF. CDR3 in DNA: TGCAGTGCTAGTGCATTAGCGGGGGCTCTTTATGAGCAGTTCTTC.

The chain is built from TRBV27 and TRBJ2-1; 9 nucleotides line up with TRBD2. This CDR3 spans 15 amino acids. J gave up 8 bases and V 6 bases, and 11 bases lay outside the gene matches. Germline V gives CDR1 MNHEY, CDR2 SMNVEV (reference sequence). CDR3 loop: CASRNDGGGGHEQFF. CDR3 in DNA: TGTGCCAGCAGGAATGACGGCGGGGGGGGCCATGAGCAGTTCTTC.

J is TRBJ1-1 and V is TRBV6-5; D call uncertain. V was cut by 6 bases and J by 3 bases, with 11 bases left in between. Germline CDR1 MNHEY, CDR2 SVGAGI. The CDR3 consists of 13 residues. CDR3 bases: TGTGCCAGCAGCCTTGGGCAGGACACTGAAGCTTTCTTT. Its protein is CASSLGQDTEAFF.

This sequence joins TRBV27 and TRBJ1-6; 11 nucleotides align to TRBD1. CDR1 MNHEY and CDR2 SMNVEV come from the germline V gene (reference sequence). This CDR3 is 15 amino acids long. The junction had 3 bases not matched to a gene; V was cut back by 5 bases and J by 6 bases. The CDR3 sequence is CASSLGTGGNSPLHF. The CDR3 DNA reads as TGTGCCAGCAGTCTGGGGACAGGGGGTAATTCACCCCTCCACTTT.

V gene TRBV9 combines with J gene TRBJ2-2, with a weak D call TRBD1 (6 bases). Per the germline V gene, CDR1 is SGDLS and CDR2 is YYNGEE. There are 12 residues in the CDR3. Trimming cost V 6 bases and J 3 bases, with 6 bases left between them. This chain's CDR3 is CASNRDTGELFF. The DNA for the CDR3 is TGTGCCAGCAACAGGGACACCGGGGAGCTGTTTTTT.

This clone is a singleton in its sample. The chain employs TRBV7-9 and TRBJ1-5; no definite D call. CDR1 SEHNR and CDR2 FQNEAQ come from the germline V gene (reference sequence). This CDR3 spans 15 amino acids. The ends were cut back, 3 bases at V and 5 bases at J, with 14 bases in the middle. The CDR3 DNA reads TGTGCCAGCAGCTTTATGTCTTCGGGAGATCAGCCCCAGCATTTT. It translates to CASSFMSSGDQPQHF.

The chain couples TRBV18 to TRBJ2-2; TRBD1 agrees at 9 bases. The CDR3 is 16 residues long. Losses at the gene ends were 0 bases for V and 7 bases for J; bases not matched to a gene: 6. From germline, CDR1 is KGHSH and CDR2 LQKENI. CDR3 bases: TGTGCCAGCTCACCACCGGGACAGGGCCGGGTCGGGGAGCTGTTTTTT. Residues: CASSPPGQGRVGELFF.

The chain recombines TRBV7-2 with TRBJ2-7, with D hard to call. This CDR3 contains 14 residues. Between the trimmed V and J ends, which lost 1 base and 0 bases, there was a span of 7 bases. Germline loops: CDR1 SGHTA, CDR2 FQGNSA. The CDR3 protein is CASSLERHSYEQYF. The CDR3 DNA follows: TGTGCCAGCAGCTTAGAACGACACTCCTACGAGCAGTACTTC.

The chain recombines TRBV5-5 with TRBJ2-5; D uncertain. The CDR3 loop spans 12 amino acids. Looked up from germline, CDR1 is SGHKS and CDR2 is YYEKEE (reference sequence). V shed 2 bases and J shed 5 bases, with 7 bases lying between them. In nucleotides, the CDR3 is TGTGCCAGCAGCTTTGGCCATGAGACCCAGTACTTC. This sequence encodes CASSFGHETQYF.

The chain employs TRBV5-1 and TRBJ2-7, with 8 bases lining up with TRBD1. Germline V gene sequence: CDR1 SGHRS, CDR2 YFSETQ. V dropped 7 bases and J dropped 0; count of bases not matched to a gene: 6. The CDR3 sequence is 14 residues long. The CDR3 spells CASGTGQSSYEQYF. In DNA, the CDR3 is TGCGCCAGCGGGACAGGACAGAGCTCCTACGAGCAGTACTTC.